This T cell receptor beta chain stems from a study of PD-1 blockade in classical Hodgkin lymphoma. Study in general: The study gave patients nivolumab 3 mg/kg intravenously every 2 weeks.

All the patients suffered relapse after autologous stem cell transplantation, and brentuximab vedotin exposure differed. V shed 8 bases and J shed 6 bases, with 14 bases lying between them. The V gene's germline CDR1 is LNHDA and CDR2 SQIVND (reference sequence). The CDR3 runs to 13 residues. TCRdb's table, derived via immunoSEQ multiplex PCR, lists solely in-frame clones and lacks some. Altogether roughly 61,000 clones are present, approximately 90% being singletons, with the ten largest covering around 16%. The sequencing used peripheral blood mononuclear cells (PBMCs), collected at baseline. The chain combines TRBV19 with TRBJ1-3, with D perhaps TRBD1 (6 bases). The clonotype originates from a human donor with classical Hodgkin lymphoma. The CDR3 reads CASLPGVANTIYF. CDR3 bases: TGTGCCAGTCTACCAGGGGTAGCAAACACCATATATTTT.